These T cell receptor beta chains were read from a single sample in a study of post-analysis software for immune sequencing data. TCRdb recomputed calls from the PCR reads with MiXCR, one row per CDR3 protein. The sample contains about 540,000 distinct CDR3 sequences, roughly 34% of which appear only once. The sample comprised blood. The receptors were sampled from a girl aged 2-17 years with multiple sclerosis. The conserved cysteine and the conserved F or W are not part of the CDR3 here.

v_call: TRBV6-6; j_call: TRBJ2-7; cdr3_aa: ASSYRAPEQY
v_call: TRBV10-3; j_call: TRBJ2-1; cdr3_aa: AISESTSGGPNEQF
v_call: TRBV18; j_call: TRBJ1-1; cdr3_aa: ASSPQSAVEAF
v_call: TRBV10-3; j_call: TRBJ2-5; cdr3_aa: AISDWDLKETQY
v_call: TRBV20-1; j_call: TRBJ2-4; cdr3_aa: SARGRGQQPGNIQY
v_call: TRBV11-2; j_call: TRBJ2-3; cdr3_aa: ASSPGVAGDTQY
v_call: TRBV7-6; j_call: TRBJ1-6; cdr3_aa: ASSLGTPNSPPH
v_call: TRBV5-1; j_call: TRBJ1-2; cdr3_aa: ASSLGATGKYGYT
v_call: TRBV7-9; j_call: TRBJ1-2; cdr3_aa: ASSLPLGYT
v_call: TRBV5-1; j_call: TRBJ1-1; cdr3_aa: ASSKNLDRGAEAF
v_call: TRBV5-6; j_call: TRBJ2-5; cdr3_aa: ASSLWRRGAEETQY
v_call: TRBV5-5; j_call: TRBJ2-1; cdr3_aa: ASSSRSAGNEQF
v_call: TRBV7-8; j_call: TRBJ2-3; cdr3_aa: ASSVRPTGSSTDTQY
v_call: TRBV12-3/TRBV12-4; j_call: TRBJ1-2; cdr3_aa: ASTIDRSYGYT
v_call: TRBV28; j_call: TRBJ2-1; cdr3_aa: ASMTGGVYNEQF
v_call: TRBV6-2/TRBV6-3; j_call: TRBJ2-7; cdr3_aa: ASSYSDTYEQY
v_call: TRBV2; j_call: -; cdr3_aa: ASSEGGGNYEQY
v_call: TRBV12-3/TRBV12-4; j_call: TRBJ2-5; cdr3_aa: ASRLTGRETQY
v_call: TRBV29-1; j_call: TRBJ1-2; cdr3_aa: SVGRQDSNYGYT
v_call: TRBV11-2; j_call: TRBJ2-2; cdr3_aa: ASNYIARAGELF
v_call: TRBV10-1; j_call: TRBJ2-1; cdr3_aa: ASGTGSADEQF
v_call: TRBV7-9; j_call: TRBJ1-5; cdr3_aa: ASSLGAPYNQPQH